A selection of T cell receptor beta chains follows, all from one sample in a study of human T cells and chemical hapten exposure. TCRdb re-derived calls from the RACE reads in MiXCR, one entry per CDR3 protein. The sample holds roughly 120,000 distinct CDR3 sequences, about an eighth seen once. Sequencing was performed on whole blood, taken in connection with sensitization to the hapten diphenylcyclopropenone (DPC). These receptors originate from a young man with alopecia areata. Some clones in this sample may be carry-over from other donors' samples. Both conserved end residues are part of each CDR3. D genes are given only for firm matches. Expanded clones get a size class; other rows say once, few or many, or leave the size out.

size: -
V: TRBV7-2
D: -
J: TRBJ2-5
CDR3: CASSFSGRMTETQYF
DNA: TGTGCCAGCAGCTTCTCCGGGAGAATGACGGAGACCCAGTACTTC

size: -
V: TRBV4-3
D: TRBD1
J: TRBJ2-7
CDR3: CASSQDHRGYEQYF
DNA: TGCGCCAGCAGCCAAGACCACAGGGGATACGAGCAGTACTTC

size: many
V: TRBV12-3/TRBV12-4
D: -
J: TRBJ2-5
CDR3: CASSLGLTDERQETQYF
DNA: TGTGCCAGCAGTTTAGGGCTTACGGACGAACGACAAGAGACCCAGTACTTC

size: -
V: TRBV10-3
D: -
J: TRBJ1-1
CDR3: CAIGTGNTEAFF
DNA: TGTGCCATCGGGACGGGGAACACTGAAGCTTTCTTT

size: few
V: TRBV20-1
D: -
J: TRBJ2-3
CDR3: CSARGYPSTDTQYF
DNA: TGCAGTGCTAGGGGATACCCTAGCACAGATACGCAGTATTTT

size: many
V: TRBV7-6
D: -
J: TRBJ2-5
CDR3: CASSHQETQYF
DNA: TGTGCCAGCAGCCATCAAGAGACCCAGTACTTC

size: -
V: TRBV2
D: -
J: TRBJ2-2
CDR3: CASGENTGELFF
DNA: TGTGCCAGCGGGGAGAACACCGGGGAGCTGTTTTTT

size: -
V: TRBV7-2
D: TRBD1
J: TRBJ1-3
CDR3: CASSFAGTGGGNTIYF
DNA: TGTGCCAGCAGCTTCGCCGGGACAGGGGGCGGAAACACCATATATTTT

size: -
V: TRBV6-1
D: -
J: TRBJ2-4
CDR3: CASKGDTSAKNIQYF
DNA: TGTGCCAGCAAAGGGGATACATCAGCCAAAAACATTCAGTACTTC

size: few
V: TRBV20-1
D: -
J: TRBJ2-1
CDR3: CSARGVAYNEQFF
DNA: TGCAGTGCTAGAGGGGTCGCCTACAATGAGCAGTTCTTC

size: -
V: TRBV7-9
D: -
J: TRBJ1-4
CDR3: CASSLRANEKLFF
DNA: TGTGCCAGCAGCTTAAGGGCGAATGAAAAACTGTTTTTT

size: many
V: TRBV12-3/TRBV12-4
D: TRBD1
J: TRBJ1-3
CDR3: CASHQGANTIYF
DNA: TGTGCCAGCCATCAGGGGGCGAACACCATATATTTT

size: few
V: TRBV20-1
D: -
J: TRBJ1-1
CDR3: CSAIKQSNTEAFF
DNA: TGCAGTGCTATAAAACAGTCGAACACTGAAGCTTTCTTT

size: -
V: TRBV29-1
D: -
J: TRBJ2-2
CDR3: CSVAGQGSTGELFF
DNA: TGCAGCGTTGCAGGCCAGGGGAGCACCGGGGAGCTGTTTTTT

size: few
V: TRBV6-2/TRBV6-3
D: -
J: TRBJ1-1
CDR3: CASSLTGFAFF
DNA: TGTGCCAGCAGTTTGACAGGTTTCGCTTTCTTT

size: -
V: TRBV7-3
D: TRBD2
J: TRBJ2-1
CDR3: CASSATSGGQGEQFF
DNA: TGTGCCAGCAGCGCGACTAGCGGGGGGCAGGGTGAGCAGTTCTTC

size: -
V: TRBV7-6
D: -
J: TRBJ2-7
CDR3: CASSAEGRGYEQYF
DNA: TGTGCCAGCAGTGCCGAAGGTAGGGGGTACGAGCAGTACTTC

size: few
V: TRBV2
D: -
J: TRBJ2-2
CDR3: CASSPQGRNTGELFF
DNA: TGTGCCAGCAGTCCTCAGGGGAGGAACACCGGTGAGCTGTTTTTT

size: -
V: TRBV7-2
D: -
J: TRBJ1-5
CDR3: CASSPADSQPQHF
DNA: TGTGCCAGCAGCCCCGCGGATAGCCAGCCCCAGCATTTT

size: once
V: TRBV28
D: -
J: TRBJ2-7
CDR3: CASIDGRYEQYF
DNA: TGTGCCAGCATCGACGGTCGCTACGAGCAGTACTTC

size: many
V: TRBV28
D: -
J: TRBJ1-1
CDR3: CASSRDLFIRAIQTEAFF
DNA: TGTGCCAGCAGCCGTGACCTATTTATCCGGGCCATTCAGACAGAAGCTTTCTTT

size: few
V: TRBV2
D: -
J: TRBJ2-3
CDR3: CASKDGTSADTQYF
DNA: TGTGCCAGCAAGGATGGGACCAGCGCAGATACGCAGTATTTT

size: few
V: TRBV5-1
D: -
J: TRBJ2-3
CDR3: CASSLRYSTDTQYF
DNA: TGCGCCAGCAGCTTGAGGTACAGCACAGATACGCAGTATTTT

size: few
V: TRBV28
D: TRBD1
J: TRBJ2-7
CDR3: CASSPGQGTYEQYF
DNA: TGTGCCAGCAGCCCCGGACAGGGGACGTACGAGCAGTACTTC

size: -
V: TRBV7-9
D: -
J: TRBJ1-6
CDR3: CASSISPLHF
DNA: TGTGCCAGCAGCATATCACCCCTCCACTTT

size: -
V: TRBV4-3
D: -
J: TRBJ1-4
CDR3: CASSQDGAGAQGEKLFF
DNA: TGCGCCAGCAGCCAAGATGGTGCAGGGGCGCAAGGGGAAAAACTGTTTTTT

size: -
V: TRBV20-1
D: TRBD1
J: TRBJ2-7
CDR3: CSALRDRERNEQYF
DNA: TGCAGTGCTCTCCGGGACAGGGAGAGGAACGAGCAGTACTTC

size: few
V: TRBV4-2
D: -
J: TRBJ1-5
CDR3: CASSHPWNQPQHF
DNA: TGTGCCAGCAGCCACCCCTGGAATCAGCCCCAGCATTTT

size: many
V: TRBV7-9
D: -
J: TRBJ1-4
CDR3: CASSPNSGSQKLFF
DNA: TGTGCCAGCAGTCCTAACTCAGGGTCCCAAAAACTGTTTTTT

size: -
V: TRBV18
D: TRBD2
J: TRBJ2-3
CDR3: CASFLKRGPDTQYF
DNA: TGTGCCAGCTTCCTAAAGCGGGGACCAGATACGCAGTATTTT

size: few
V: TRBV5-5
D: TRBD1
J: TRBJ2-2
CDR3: CASSSLRGSTGELFF
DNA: TGTGCCAGCAGCTCGCTCAGGGGGAGCACCGGGGAGCTGTTTTTT

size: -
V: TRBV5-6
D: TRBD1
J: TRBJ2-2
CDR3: CASSLEDRVYTGELFF
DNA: TGTGCCAGCAGCTTGGAGGACAGGGTTTACACCGGGGAGCTGTTTTTT

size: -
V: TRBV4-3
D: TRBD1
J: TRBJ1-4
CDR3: CASSQDWGDRYNEKLFF
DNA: TGCGCCAGCAGCCAAGATTGGGGGGACAGGTATAATGAAAAACTGTTTTTT

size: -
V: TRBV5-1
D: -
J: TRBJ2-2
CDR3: CASSLVGPQTELFF
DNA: TGCGCCAGCAGCTTGGTTGGCCCACAAACGGAGCTGTTTTTT

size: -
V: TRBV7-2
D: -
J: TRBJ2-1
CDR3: CASSPGGLEQFF
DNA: TGTGCCAGCAGCCCTGGTGGACTCGAGCAGTTCTTC

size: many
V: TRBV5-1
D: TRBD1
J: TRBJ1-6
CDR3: CASSFDRGPGQGASKPLHF
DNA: TGCGCCAGCAGCTTCGACCGGGGCCCGGGACAGGGGGCCAGCAAACCCCTCCACTTT

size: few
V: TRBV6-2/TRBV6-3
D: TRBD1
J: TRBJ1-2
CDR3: CASSPGTGAGDYGYTF
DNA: TGTGCCAGCAGCCCTGGGACAGGCGCGGGCGACTATGGCTACACCTTC

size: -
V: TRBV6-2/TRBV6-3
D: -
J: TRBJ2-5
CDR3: CASSYAQETQYF
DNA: TGTGCCAGCAGTTACGCGCAAGAGACCCAGTACTTC

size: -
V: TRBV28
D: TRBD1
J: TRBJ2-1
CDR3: CASRYGQDNEQFF
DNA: TGTGCCAGCAGGTACGGACAGGACAATGAGCAGTTCTTC